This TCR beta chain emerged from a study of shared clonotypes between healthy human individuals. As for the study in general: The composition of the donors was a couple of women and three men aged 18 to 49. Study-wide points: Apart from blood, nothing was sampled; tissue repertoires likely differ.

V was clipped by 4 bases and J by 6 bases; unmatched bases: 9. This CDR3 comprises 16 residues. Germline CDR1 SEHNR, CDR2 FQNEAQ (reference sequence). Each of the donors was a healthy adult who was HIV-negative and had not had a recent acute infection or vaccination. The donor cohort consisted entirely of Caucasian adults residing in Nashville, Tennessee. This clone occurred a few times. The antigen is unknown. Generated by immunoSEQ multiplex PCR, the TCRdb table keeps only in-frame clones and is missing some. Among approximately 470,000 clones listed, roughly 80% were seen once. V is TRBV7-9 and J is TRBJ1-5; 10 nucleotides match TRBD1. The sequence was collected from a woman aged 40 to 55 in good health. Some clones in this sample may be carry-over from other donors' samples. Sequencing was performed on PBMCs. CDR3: CASSSDRTGGSQPQHF. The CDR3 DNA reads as TGTGCCAGCAGCTCCGATCGGACAGGGGGTAGTCAGCCCCAGCATTTT.